One sample yielded the 14 T cell receptor beta chains listed below, sequenced in a study of cytomegalovirus exposure and HLA in healthy donors. Amplification used 60 Vbeta primers and 13 Jbeta primers. Method: immunoSEQ multiplex PCR; TCRdb's copy keeps in-frame clones and lacks some. Of 120,000 to 150,000 clones listed, over 60% are singletons. The sample taken for sequencing was PBMCs. These TCRs come from a man aged 35 to 55 in good health and CMV-seropositive.

The CDR3 protein is CASRLAGASYNEQFF. The CDR3 coding sequence is TGTGCCAGCAGGCTAGCGGGAGCTTCCTACAATGAGCAGTTCTTC. This chain connects TRBV6-5 to TRBJ2-1; 10 nucleotides agree with TRBD2. J was trimmed by 1 base and V by 6 bases; bases with no gene match: 3. Germline CDR1 MNHEY, CDR2 SVGAGI. The CDR3 contains 15 residues.

The CDR3 spells CASRSGQSNTEAFF. The CDR3 DNA reads as TGTGCCAGCAGGTCCGGACAGTCGAACACTGAAGCTTTCTTT. This rearrangement joins TRBV7-2 to TRBJ1-1; a possible D gene is TRBD1 (6 bases). The CDR3 is made up of 14 amino acids. V was pared by 6 bases and J by 1 base, with 12 bases between. The germline V gene has CDR1 SGHTA and CDR2 FQGNSA.

This clone came up a few times. The rearrangement uses TRBV7-2 and TRBJ2-7; D is perhaps TRBD1 (6 bases). This CDR3 region has 15 residues. Germline assignment: CDR1 SGHTA and CDR2 FQGNSA. Between the trimmed V and J ends, which lost 1 base and 4 bases, there was a span of 14 bases. CDR3: CASSLGSQGPYEQYF. CDR3 DNA: TGTGCCAGCAGCTTAGGTAGCCAGGGGCCATACGAGCAGTACTTC.

The chain carries TRBV6-5 and TRBJ2-7, with D possibly being TRBD1 (5 bases). The CDR3 is 14 amino acids. Germline V lookup: CDR1 MNHEY, CDR2 SVGAGI. V gave up 6 bases and J gave up 2 bases, with 14 bases separating them. CDR3 bases: TGTGCCAGCAGAGAGAGGCGACAGACCTACGAGCAGTACTTC. This codes for CASRERRQTYEQYF.

This chain connects TRBV6-5 to TRBJ2-1, with a possible D match to TRBD2 (5 bases). With 2 bases removed from V and 2 bases from J, the gap between germline ends came to 10 bases. Germline lookup yields CDR1 MNHEY and CDR2 SVGAGI. The CDR3 totals 15 residues. The CDR3 spells CASSYAGRTYNEQFF. For the CDR3, the DNA is TGTGCCAGCAGTTACGCGGGCCGTACCTACAATGAGCAGTTCTTC.

The CDR3 DNA sequence: TGTGCCAGTAGTATCCCCCCGGGACTAGCGGGATACGAGCAGTACTTC. Protein sequence: CASSIPPGLAGYEQYF. The J gene is TRBJ2-5, the V gene TRBV19; TRBD2 aligns across 13 bases. TRBJ2-7 explains the end of the DNA better; the J call may be wrong. This CDR3 comprises 16 residues. Germline CDR1 and CDR2: LNHDA and SQIVND (reference sequence).

The rearrangement links TRBV7-8 to TRBJ2-5; D is perhaps TRBD2 (6 bases). The DNA end is more similar to TRBJ2-7, so the J call may be wrong. In germline, CDR1 is SGHVS, CDR2 FQNEAQ. CDR3 length equals 17 residues. CDR3 loop: CASSLGGLTSLFYEQYF. The DNA for the CDR3 is TGTGCCAGCAGCTTAGGAGGACTAACAAGCCTTTTCTACGAGCAGTACTTC.

The V and J genes are TRBV5-6 and TRBJ2-7; 7 bases agree with TRBD1. The germline V gene has CDR1 SGHDT and CDR2 YYEEEE. The J segment lost 3 bases and the V segment lost 5 bases, leaving 11 bases of the junction unmatched. The CDR3 is 15 residues long. CDR3 residues: CASSDPGQLNYEQYF. For the CDR3, the DNA is TGTGCCAGCAGTGACCCGGGACAGCTAAACTACGAGCAGTACTTC.

The CDR3 loop reads CASSQGLSGANVLTF. CDR3 coding DNA: TGCGCCAGCAGCCAAGGTCTTTCTGGGGCCAACGTCCTGACTTTC. V usage is TRBV4-1 and J usage is TRBJ2-6; D uncertain. The V gene's germline CDR1 is MGHRA and CDR2 YSYEKL. Trimming shortened V by 1 base and J by 1 base, and 5 bases separated the two germline ends. This CDR3 is built from 15 residues.

This clone was observed a few times. The V and J genes are TRBV7-9 and TRBJ2-7, with D possibly matching TRBD1 (5 bases). The CDR3 loop spans 15 amino acids. Per the germline V gene, CDR1 is SEHNR and CDR2 is FQNEAQ (reference sequence). The V end was cut by 3 bases, the J end by 3 bases, with 15 bases between. In DNA, the CDR3 is TGTGCCAGCAGCTTGGGGCAGGGTTGGGTCTACGAGCAGTACTTC. The encoded protein is CASSLGQGWVYEQYF.

The genes are TRBV19 and TRBJ2-5; D is possibly TRBD1 (5 bases). Germline CDR1 is LNHDA and CDR2 is SQIVND (reference sequence). The CDR3 length is 16 residues. Trimming cost V 6 bases and J 0 bases, with 17 bases left between them. CDR3 coding DNA: TGTGCCAGTAGCGCCTACGCGGACAAAGACCAAGAGACCCAGTACTTC. Translation: CASSAYADKDQETQYF.

This clone was detected once. CDR3 loop: CASSTHGQGASEAFF. The CDR3, as DNA: TGTGCCAGCAGCACCCATGGACAGGGGGCATCTGAAGCTTTCTTT. V and J are TRBV9 and TRBJ1-1; the match to TRBD1 covers 11 bases. Germline values: CDR1 SGDLS, CDR2 YYNGEE. The CDR3 consists of 15 residues. The V and J ends lost 4 bases and 6 bases, in that order; junction bases with no gene match: 8.

The rearrangement uses TRBV7-3 and TRBJ2-1, with 7 bases matching TRBD1. Germline loops: CDR1 SGHTA, CDR2 FQGTGA. J gave up 3 bases and V 4 bases, and 3 bases lay outside the gene matches. The length of the CDR3 is 14 residues. The CDR3 is CASSSQGDYNEQFF. The CDR3 DNA is TGTGCCAGCAGCTCTCAGGGGGACTACAATGAGCAGTTCTTC.

This clone was observed a few times. The CDR3 region is CASSDRQGVRSTEAFF. DNA for the CDR3: TGTGCCAGCAGTGATCGACAGGGGGTTAGGAGCACTGAAGCTTTCTTT. This chain joins TRBV25-1 and TRBJ1-1; TRBD1 aligns across 9 bases. Germline V gene lookup returns CDR1 MGHDK and CDR2 SYGVNS. J lost 4 bases, V lost 3 bases, and 9 bases had no gene match. The CDR3 loop spans 16 amino acids.